What follows are 31 T cell receptor beta chains derived from one specimen sequenced in a study of Ad26.COV2.S vaccination and SARS-CoV-2 variants. Assay used: immunoSEQ multiplex PCR; TCRdb lists only in-frame clones, some missing. Here the sample spans about 350,000 clones, 90% to 95% being singletons. Sequenced material: peripheral blood, taken after recovery from COVID-19. The source of these receptors is a human donor who had recovered from COVID-19.

The chain uses TRBV15 and TRBJ1-6; TRBD1 is a possible D gene (5 bases). Between the trimmed V and J ends, which lost 0 bases and 3 bases, there was a span of 9 bases. The germline CDR1 and CDR2 sequences are LNHNV and YYDKDF (reference sequence). This CDR3 comprises 16 residues. The CDR3 region is CATSRDVRVYNSPLHF. For the CDR3, the DNA is TGTGCCACCAGCAGAGATGTCAGGGTCTATAATTCACCCCTCCACTTT.

The CDR3 reads CASSPLEGPTYEQYF. CDR3 DNA sequence: TGTGCCAGCAGCCCTCTGGAAGGGCCCACCTACGAGCAGTACTTC. The V and J genes are TRBV5-6 and TRBJ2-7; D is uncertain. Germline V gene sequence: CDR1 SGHDT, CDR2 YYEEEE. There are 15 residues in the CDR3. Trimming removed 4 bases at V and 2 bases at J, with 16 bases between. Drawing the rest from reference TRBV5-6 and TRBJ2-7, the complete variable domain is DAGVTQSPTHLIKTRGQQVTLRCSPKSGHDTVSWYQQALGQGPQFIFQYYEEEERQRGNFPDRFSGHQFPNYSSELNVNALLLGDSALYLCASSPLEGPTYEQYFGPGTRLTVT.

The chain joins TRBV19 to TRBJ2-7, with 11 positions matching TRBD2. Germline CDR1 and CDR2: LNHDA and SQIVND (reference sequence). CDR3 length: 15 residues. The junction had 7 bases not matched to a gene; V was cut back by 8 bases and J by 1 base. The CDR3 loop is CASRPGLAVSYEQYF. As DNA, the CDR3 is TGTGCCAGTCGCCCGGGACTAGCGGTGTCCTACGAGCAGTACTTC. Combining the CDR3 with reference TRBV19 and TRBJ2-7 gives the whole variable domain DGGITQSPKYLFRKEGQNVTLSCEQNLNHDAMYWYRQDPGQGLRLIYYSQIVNDFQKGDIAEGYSVSREKKESFPLTVTSAQKNPTAFYLCASRPGLAVSYEQYFGPGTRLTVT.

The chain has TRBV6-6 and TRBJ2-7, with D hard to call. Trimming took 2 bases from V and 3 from J, leaving 8 bases between them. The CDR3 extends over 13 amino acids. The germline gives CDR1 MNHNY, CDR2 SVGAGI (reference sequence). The CDR3 nucleotides are TGTGCCAGCAGTTACGATTCAGGCTACGAGCAGTACTTC. Its translation is CASSYDSGYEQYF.

This rearrangement joins TRBV24-1 to TRBJ2-5; a weak D match, TRBD2 (5 bases). Germline values: CDR1 KGHDR, CDR2 SFDVKD. This CDR3 is 13 amino acids long. V shed 2 bases and J shed 2 bases, with 5 bases lying between them. CDR3 nucleotides: TGTGCCACCAGTGATTCGGGACAAGAGACCCAGTACTTC. This encodes CATSDSGQETQYF.

The chain uses TRBV4-1 and TRBJ2-7; TRBD1 matches at 8 bases. The CDR3 length is 15 residues. Germline-derived CDR1 and CDR2 are MGHRA and YSYEKL. V was pared by 2 bases and J by 6 bases, with 9 bases of the junction left unmatched. CDR3 protein: CASSQSTGVKGEQYF. CDR3 nucleotide sequence: TGCGCCAGCAGCCAATCGACAGGGGTAAAAGGCGAGCAGTACTTC.

The V gene is TRBV28, the J gene TRBJ1-1; D unresolved. CDR1 and CDR2 (germline): MDHEN, SYDVKM. The V end was cut by 2 bases, the J end by 2 bases, with 9 bases between. CDR3 length: 14 amino acids. The CDR3 bases are TGTGCCAGCAGTTTAGGTACAGTAAACACTGAAGCTTTCTTT. Protein product: CASSLGTVNTEAFF.

The chain employs TRBV3-1 (or the pseudogene TRBV3-2) and TRBJ2-7, with a possible D match to TRBD1 (5 bases). Trimming left V 1 base short and J 3 bases short, with 13 bases between. This CDR3 region has 15 residues. Per the germline V gene, CDR1 is LGHDT and CDR2 is YNNKEL (reference sequence). CDR3 protein: CASSQAEGVIYEQYF. CDR3 sequence (DNA): TGTGCCAGCAGCCAAGCGGAAGGGGTAATCTACGAGCAGTACTTC.

V is TRBV11-2 and J is TRBJ1-2, with TRBD1 matching 11 bases. CDR1 is SGHAT and CDR2 is FQNNGV in the germline V gene. The J segment lost 6 bases and the V segment lost 0 bases, leaving 3 bases of the junction unmatched. The CDR3 has 15 amino acids. CDR3 sequence: CASSLEGTGGNGYTF. The CDR3 nucleotides read TGTGCCAGCAGCTTAGAAGGGACAGGGGGGAATGGCTACACCTTC. The whole variable domain, remainder taken from reference TRBV11-2 and TRBJ1-2, is EAGVAQSPRYKIIEKRQSVAFWCNPISGHATLYWYQQILGQGPKLLIQFQNNGVVDDSQLPKDRFSAERLKGVDSTLKIQPAKLEDSAVYLCASSLEGTGGNGYTFGSGTRLTVV.

The CDR3 protein is CASSESRVSTDTQYF. In DNA, the CDR3 is TGCGCCAGCAGTGAGTCTAGGGTTTCCACAGATACGCAGTATTTT. This chain links TRBV10-1 with TRBJ2-3, with D hard to call. Trimming took off 0 bases at V and 2 bases at J, with 9 bases between the two ends. This CDR3 is 15 amino acids long. Germline CDR1 WNHNN, CDR2 SYGVQD (reference sequence).

V usage is TRBV2 and J usage is TRBJ1-5, with 7 positions matching TRBD1. This CDR3 is built from 17 residues. Trimming took 6 bases from V and 1 from J; bases not matched to a gene: 12. Germline V CDR1 and CDR2: SNHLY, FYNNEI. The CDR3 sequence is CASSGPPDRDSNQPQHF. In nucleotides, the CDR3 is TGTGCCAGCAGCGGCCCCCCCGACAGGGACAGCAATCAGCCCCAGCATTTT.

The genes are TRBV5-5 and TRBJ1-2, with TRBD1 matching 9 bases. CDR1 and CDR2 (germline): SGHKS, YYEKEE (reference sequence). Germline trimming cut 3 bases from V and 8 bases from J; bases unmatched to any gene: 11. The CDR3 runs 15 residues. The CDR3 bases are TGTGCCAGCAGCTGGGATGGAGGACAGGGGAAAGGCTACACCTTC. This codes for CASSWDGGQGKGYTF.

V gene TRBV5-1 combines with J gene TRBJ1-5; possibly TRBD1 for D (5 bases). The V gene's germline CDR1 is SGHRS and CDR2 YFSETQ. Trimming stripped 2 bases from V and 5 bases from J, with 11 bases between. The CDR3 consists of 14 residues. CDR3 protein: CASSFSSRDQPQHF. DNA of the CDR3: TGCGCCAGCAGCTTTTCAAGCAGGGATCAGCCCCAGCATTTT. Drawing the rest from reference TRBV5-1 and TRBJ1-5, the complete variable domain is KAGVTQTPRYLIKTRGQQVTLSCSPISGHRSVSWYQQTPGQGLQFLFEYFSETQRNKGNFPGRFSGRQFSNSRSEMNVSTLELGDSALYLCASSFSSRDQPQHFGDGTRLSIL.

The chain employs TRBV7-8 and TRBJ1-6; D gene uncertain. Germline CDR1 and CDR2: SGHVS and FQNEAQ. The V end was cut by 5 bases, the J end by 10 bases, with 12 bases between. The CDR3 is made up of 13 amino acids. The CDR3 nucleotides read TGTGCCAGCAGCAAGGGCGGGGAGTCACCCCTCCACTTT. Translated, it gives CASSKGGESPLHF.

This clone was recorded once. V and J are TRBV2 and TRBJ2-2; 8 bases fit TRBD1. J lost 5 bases, V lost 6 bases, and 8 bases had no gene match. The CDR3 loop spans 15 amino acids. Germline-derived CDR1 and CDR2 are SNHLY and FYNNEI. The CDR3 nucleotides are TGTGCCAGCAGGCAACAGGGGGGTCCTACCGGGGAGCTGTTTTTT. It translates to CASRQQGGPTGELFF.

The chain is built from TRBV27 and TRBJ2-7; the match to TRBD2 covers 7 bases. Germline V gene lookup returns CDR1 MNHEY and CDR2 SMNVEV (reference sequence). J gave up 5 bases and V 7 bases, and 11 bases lay outside the gene matches. The CDR3 length is 14 residues. In nucleotides, the CDR3 is TGTGCCAGCACCGCCCTGGGGGAGGGCGACGAGCAGTACTTC. Translated: CASTALGEGDEQYF.

V and J are TRBV19 and TRBJ1-5; D remains ambiguous. Trimming removed 3 bases from V and 2 bases from J, with 14 bases in between. The CDR3 length is 16 residues. In germline, CDR1 is LNHDA, CDR2 SQIVND (reference sequence). CDR3: CASSIPRILGNQPQHF. The CDR3 DNA reads TGTGCCAGTAGTATCCCTAGAATTCTGGGCAATCAGCCCCAGCATTTT.

V and J are TRBV7-6 and TRBJ1-6, with D unresolved. The CDR3 length is 14 residues. Trimming removed 1 base at V and 6 bases at J, with 7 bases between. Germline loops: CDR1 SGHVS, CDR2 FNYEAQ. CDR3: CASSLEGLNSPLHF. CDR3 sequence (DNA): TGTGCCAGCAGCTTAGAAGGTCTTAATTCACCCCTCCACTTT.

V usage is TRBV13 and J usage is TRBJ2-2; 7 bases are shared with TRBD2. Germline V lookup: CDR1 PRHDT, CDR2 FYEKMQ (reference sequence). The CDR3 sequence is 14 residues long. The ends lost 3 bases at V and 6 bases at J; junction bases unmatched: 4. CDR3 DNA: TGTGCCAGCAGCTTGGGGGGGTACTCCGGGGAGCTGTTTTTT. Translated, it gives CASSLGGYSGELFF.

The chain joins TRBV5-4 to TRBJ2-4, with D unclear. The germline V and J ends were trimmed by 2 bases and 0 bases, with 6 bases remaining between them. Per germline, CDR1 SGHNT and CDR2 YYREEE (reference sequence). The CDR3 loop spans 14 amino acids. The CDR3 loop is CASSLPGAKNIQYF. Here the CDR3 DNA reads TGTGCCAGCAGCTTACCGGGAGCCAAAAACATTCAGTACTTC.

The gene calls are TRBV10-2 and TRBJ1-2, with a tentative D call TRBD1 (5 bases). V was clipped by 8 bases and J by 3 bases, with 13 bases between them. This CDR3 is 13 amino acids long. Germline V CDR1 and CDR2: WSHSY, SAAADI. The DNA of the CDR3 is TGCGCCAGCGGCAGGACGGGGGACTATGGCTACACCTTC. This encodes CASGRTGDYGYTF.

The chain links TRBV11-2 to TRBJ1-2; unclear D gene. Germline CDR1 SGHAT, CDR2 FQNNGV. V lost 6 bases to trimming and J lost 4 bases, with 21 bases between them. The CDR3 runs to 16 residues. DNA of the CDR3: TGTGCCAGCAGGTCATCAAGGACGGAGGGATCCTATGGCTACACCTTC. Protein sequence: CASRSSRTEGSYGYTF.

The rearrangement links TRBV5-4 to TRBJ1-2; 10 nucleotides agree with TRBD1. The junction had 11 bases not matched to a gene; V was cut back by 1 base and J by 8 bases. The CDR3 is made up of 16 amino acids. CDR1 SGHNT and CDR2 YYREEE come from the germline V gene (reference sequence). CDR3 sequence: CASSLTPGQGPGGYTF. The CDR3 coding sequence is TGTGCCAGCAGCTTGACCCCGGGACAGGGGCCGGGAGGCTACACCTTC.

This chain joins TRBV18 and TRBJ2-2; 15 bases map to TRBD2. The CDR3 is made up of 19 amino acids. The V gene end was trimmed by 4 bases and the J gene end by 0 bases; junction bases not matched to a gene: 6. Looked up from germline, CDR1 is KGHSH and CDR2 is LQKENI. The CDR3 reads CASSLTGTSGGPNTGELFF. The CDR3 DNA sequence: TGTGCCAGCTCACTGACCGGGACTAGCGGGGGGCCGAACACCGGGGAGCTGTTTTTT.

The chain uses TRBV18 and TRBJ2-5; tentatively, D is TRBD1 (5 bases). Germline-derived CDR1 and CDR2 are KGHSH and LQKENI. The CDR3 runs to 18 residues. V lost 0 bases and J lost 2, with 19 bases in between. CDR3 nucleotide sequence: TGTGCCAGCTCACCACCGGACAAGTTGTGGGGCCAACAAGAGACCCAGTACTTC. This gives the protein CASSPPDKLWGQQETQYF. The full variable domain, its missing parts supplied by reference TRBV18 and TRBJ2-5, is NAGVMQNPRHLVRRRGQEARLRCSPMKGHSHVYWYRQLPEEGLKFMVYLQKENIIDESGMPKERFSAEFPKEGPSILRIQQVVRGDSAAYFCASSPPDKLWGQQETQYFGPGTRLLVL.

The chain combines TRBV5-1 with TRBJ2-1; tentative D call: TRBD2 (5 bases). The germline V gene encodes CDR1 SGHRS and CDR2 YFSETQ. V was cut by 3 bases and J by 9 bases, with 10 bases left in between. The CDR3 contains 12 residues. CDR3 DNA sequence: TGCGCCAGCAGCTCTAGCCTTGGTGAGCAGTTCTTC. Its protein is CASSSSLGEQFF.

V and J are TRBV6-2 or TRBV6-3 and TRBJ2-2, with D maybe TRBD2 (6 bases). V was clipped by 0 bases and J by 5 bases, with 10 bases between them. Germline V gives CDR1 MNHEY, CDR2 SVGEGT. This CDR3 is built from 15 residues. The CDR3, as DNA: TGTGCCAGCAGTTACTCGAGACTAGGGACCGGGGAGCTGTTTTTT. Amino acid sequence: CASSYSRLGTGELFF.

The gene calls are TRBV14 and TRBJ1-2; TRBD1 matches 7 bases. V was pared by 0 bases and J by 3 bases, with 7 bases of the junction left unmatched. The CDR3 runs to 16 residues. Germline CDR1 is SGHDN and CDR2 is FVKESK. CDR3 protein: CASSQDVWTGYYGYTF. The DNA for the CDR3 is TGTGCCAGCAGCCAAGATGTTTGGACAGGATACTATGGCTACACCTTC.

A single count supports this clone. This chain links TRBV2 with TRBJ1-2; 7 nucleotides align to TRBD1. Unmatched junction bases numbered 9, after V lost 4 bases and J lost 7 bases. Germline CDR1 SNHLY, CDR2 FYNNEI. The CDR3 extends over 14 amino acids. The CDR3 sequence: CASSGWFRDSGYTF. CDR3 DNA sequence: TGTGCCAGCAGTGGTTGGTTTAGGGACAGTGGCTACACCTTC.

The V and J genes are TRBV7-8 and TRBJ2-5; possibly TRBD2 for D (5 bases). Germline CDR1 SGHVS, CDR2 FQNEAQ. The CDR3 spans 13 residues. Trimming took 0 bases from V and 5 from J, leaving 7 bases between them. CDR3: CASSLARVETQYF. The DNA for the CDR3 is TGTGCCAGCAGCTTAGCGCGGGTTGAGACCCAGTACTTC.

This clone has a single count. The V gene is TRBV9, the J gene TRBJ1-1, with D possibly being TRBD1 (6 bases). Trimming took off 0 bases at V and 1 base at J, with 13 bases between the two ends. The CDR3 is 16 residues long. CDR1 and CDR2 (germline): SGDLS, YYNGEE. The DNA of the CDR3 is TGTGCCAGCAGCGTAGCAGGGGCGGTGGGGAACACTGAAGCTTTCTTT. It codes for CASSVAGAVGNTEAFF. Combining the CDR3 with reference TRBV9 and TRBJ1-1 gives the whole variable domain DSGVTQTPKHLITATGQRVTLRCSPRSGDLSVYWYQQSLDQGLQFLIQYYNGEERAKGNILERFSAQQFPDLHSELNLSSLELGDSALYFCASSVAGAVGNTEAFFGQGTRLTVV.